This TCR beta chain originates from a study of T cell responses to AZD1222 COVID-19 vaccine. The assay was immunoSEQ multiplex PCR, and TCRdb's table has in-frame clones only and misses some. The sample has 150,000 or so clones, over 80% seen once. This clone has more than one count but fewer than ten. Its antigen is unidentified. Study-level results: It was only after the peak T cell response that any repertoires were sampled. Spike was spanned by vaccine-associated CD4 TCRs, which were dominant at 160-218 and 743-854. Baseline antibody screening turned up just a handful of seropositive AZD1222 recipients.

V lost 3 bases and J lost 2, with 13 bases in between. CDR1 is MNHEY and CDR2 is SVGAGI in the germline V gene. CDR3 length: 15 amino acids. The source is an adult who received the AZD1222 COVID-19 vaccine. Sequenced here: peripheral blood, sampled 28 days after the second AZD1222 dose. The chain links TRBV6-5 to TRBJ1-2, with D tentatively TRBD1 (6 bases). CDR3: CASSYSGGENYGYTF. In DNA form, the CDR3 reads TGTGCCAGCAGTTATTCGGGGGGCGAAAACTATGGCTACACCTTC.